This T cell receptor beta chain was recorded in a study of T cells in localized non-small cell lung cancer. Study-wide findings and caveats: Increased T cell density in blood showed an association with longer overall survival. Owing to sequencing of a solitary tumor region, heterogeneity cannot be discounted. Appearance in adjacent lung was seen for a median 57 of the top 100 tumor clones. There was higher T cell clonality in uninvolved adjacent lung than in tumor, and it was highest there.

As to this clone: As yet, its antigen is unknown.

Germline loops: CDR1 LNHDA, CDR2 SQIVND (reference sequence). The V gene end was trimmed by 5 bases and the J gene end by 7 bases; junction bases not matched to a gene: 9. The CDR3 extends over 16 amino acids. The method was immunoSEQ multiplex PCR; TCRdb's version includes in-frame clones alone and lacks a portion of them. The sample lists about 9,800 clones, around two fifths seen once, with roughly 3.8% in the top ten. This chain uses TRBV19 with TRBJ1-6; TRBD1 aligns across 9 bases. This TCR derives from a woman aged 35 to 70 with stage I lung adenocarcinoma. Source: lymph node tissue, taken before any cancer treatment. The CDR3 nucleotides are TGTGCCAGTAGTGATAGAGGGACAGGGTCCAATTCACCCCTCCACTTT. It is translated as CASSDRGTGSNSPLHF.